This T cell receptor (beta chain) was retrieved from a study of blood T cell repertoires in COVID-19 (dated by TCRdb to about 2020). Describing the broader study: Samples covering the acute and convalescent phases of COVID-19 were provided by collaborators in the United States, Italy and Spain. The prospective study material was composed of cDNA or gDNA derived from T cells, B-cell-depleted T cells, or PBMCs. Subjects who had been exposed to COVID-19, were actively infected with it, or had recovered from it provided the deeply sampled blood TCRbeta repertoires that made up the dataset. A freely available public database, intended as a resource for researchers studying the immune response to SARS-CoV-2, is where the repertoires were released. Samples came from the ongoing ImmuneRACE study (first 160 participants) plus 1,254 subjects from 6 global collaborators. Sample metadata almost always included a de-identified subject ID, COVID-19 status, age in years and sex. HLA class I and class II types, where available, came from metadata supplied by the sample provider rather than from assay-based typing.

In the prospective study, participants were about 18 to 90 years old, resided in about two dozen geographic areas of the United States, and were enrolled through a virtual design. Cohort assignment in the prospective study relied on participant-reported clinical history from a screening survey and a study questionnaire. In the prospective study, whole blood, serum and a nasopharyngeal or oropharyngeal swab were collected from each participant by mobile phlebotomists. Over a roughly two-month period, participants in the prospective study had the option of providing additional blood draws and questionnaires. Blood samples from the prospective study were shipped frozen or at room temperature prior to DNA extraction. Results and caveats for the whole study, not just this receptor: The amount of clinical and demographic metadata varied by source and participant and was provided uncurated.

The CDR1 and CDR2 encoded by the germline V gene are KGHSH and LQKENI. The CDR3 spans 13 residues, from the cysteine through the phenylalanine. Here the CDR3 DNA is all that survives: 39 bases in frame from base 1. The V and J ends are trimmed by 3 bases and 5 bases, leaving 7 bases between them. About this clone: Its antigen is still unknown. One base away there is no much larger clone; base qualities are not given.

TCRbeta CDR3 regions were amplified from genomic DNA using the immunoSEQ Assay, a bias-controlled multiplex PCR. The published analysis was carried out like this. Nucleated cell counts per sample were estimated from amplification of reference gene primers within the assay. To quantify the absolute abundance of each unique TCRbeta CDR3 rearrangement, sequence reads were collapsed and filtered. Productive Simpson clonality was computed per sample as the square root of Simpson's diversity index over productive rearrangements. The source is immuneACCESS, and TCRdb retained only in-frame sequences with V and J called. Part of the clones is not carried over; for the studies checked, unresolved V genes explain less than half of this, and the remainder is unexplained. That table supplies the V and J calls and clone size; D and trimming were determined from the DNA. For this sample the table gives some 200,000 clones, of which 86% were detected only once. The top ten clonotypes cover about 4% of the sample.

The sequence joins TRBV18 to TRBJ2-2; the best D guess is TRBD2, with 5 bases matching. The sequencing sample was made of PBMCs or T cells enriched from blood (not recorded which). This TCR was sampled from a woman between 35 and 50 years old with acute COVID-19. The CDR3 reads CASSPLATGELFF. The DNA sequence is TGTGCCAGCTCACCTCTAGCAACCGGGGAGCTGTTTTTT. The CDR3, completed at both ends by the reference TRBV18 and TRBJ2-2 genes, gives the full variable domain NAGVMQNPRHLVRRRGQEARLRCSPMKGHSHVYWYRQLPEEGLKFMVYLQKENIIDESGMPKERFSAEFPKEGPSILRIQQVVRGDSAAYFCASSPLATGELFFGEGSRLTVL.